This TCR beta chain was found in a study of OX40 agonist ivuxolimab in advanced cancers. Study observations and caveats: CD4+ and CD8+ blood T cells expanded clonally by week 6 at 0.1 to 3.0 mg/kg.

A remark on this clone: What it binds is not known.

The data were produced by immunoSEQ multiplex PCR, yet TCRdb's version contains in-frame clones alone and is incomplete. The data contain 100,000 or so clones, more than 85% of them singletons. V was cut by 3 bases and J by 1 base, with 8 bases left in between. The germline V gene encodes CDR1 KGHSH and CDR2 LQKENI. There are 14 residues in the CDR3. This chain links TRBV18 with TRBJ2-3; no firm D call. Sequencing used CD4+ or CD8+ T cells sorted from blood, obtained in a trial of the OX40 agonist ivuxolimab. The source of this sequence is an adult with an advanced solid tumor such as melanoma, head and neck, liver or kidney cancer. The CDR3: CASSPITRTDTQYF. CDR3 nucleotide sequence: TGTGCCAGCTCACCCATTACGCGCACAGATACGCAGTATTTT. Full variable domain (outside the CDR3, taken from reference TRBV18 and TRBJ2-3): NAGVMQNPRHLVRRRGQEARLRCSPMKGHSHVYWYRQLPEEGLKFMVYLQKENIIDESGMPKERFSAEFPKEGPSILRIQQVVRGDSAAYFCASSPITRTDTQYFGPGTRLTVL.